This T cell receptor (beta chain) was sequenced for a study of T-cell reconstitution after alpha-beta-depleted transplantation in children. TCRbeta library construction was performed incorporating unique molecular identifiers. MiXCR, run by TCRdb on the PCR reads, gives a single entry per CDR3 protein. The sample lists approximately 980,000 distinct CDR3 sequences, roughly 29% occurring once. The CDR3 sequence is 15 residues long. The germline V gene encodes CDR1 SNHLY and CDR2 FYNNEI. Trimming cost V 4 bases and J 2 bases; bases outside gene matches: 4. This TCR came from a boy less than two years old who had a stem cell transplant for SCID, so the T cells may come from the graft donor. The rearrangement links TRBV2 to TRBJ1-5; TRBD1 matches 8 bases. The sample consisted of PBMCs, mostly from graft donor cells, taken 360 days after TCRalphabeta/CD19-depleted stem cell transplant. DNA for the CDR3: TGTGCCAGCAGTGGGGGGGGACAGGGCAATCAGCCCCAGCATTTT. This sequence encodes CASSGGGQGNQPQHF.